Presented here are 7 T cell receptor beta chains from one specimen sequenced in a study of liver allograft versus peripheral blood T cells. Study-wide context: What was compared were the T cell receptor repertoires in transplanted livers and those in the peripheral blood of recipients.

MiXCR was run by TCRdb on the reads, yielding one entry per CDR3 protein. The sample holds 370 or so distinct CDR3 sequences; about 26% are singletons and the top ten take about 70%. These TCRs come from a human patient who had a liver transplant. Some T cells may trace back to the graft donor.

By its share, this clonotype is large. J is TRBJ1-2 and V is TRBV10-3; 9 nucleotides align to TRBD1. The junction had 2 bases not matched to a gene; V was cut back by 9 bases and J by 3 bases. CDR1 and CDR2 from the germline V gene are ENHRY and SYGVKD. The CDR3 runs 12 residues. This CDR3 is CAMGDRDYGYTF. CDR3 coding DNA: TGTGCCATGGGGGACAGGGACTATGGCTACACCTTC.

By share, this clonotype ranks as medium-sized. The chain joins TRBV5-5 to TRBJ1-2; D unresolved. CDR1 and CDR2 (germline): SGHKS, YYEKEE (reference sequence). The CDR3 consists of 14 residues. V was cut by 3 bases and J by 6 bases, with 15 bases left in between. The CDR3 loop reads CASSSASGLDGYTF. CDR3 bases: TGTGCCAGCAGCTCGGCCTCAGGATTAGATGGCTACACCTTC. Full variable domain (rest looked up from reference TRBV5-5 and TRBJ1-2): DAGVTQSPTHLIKTRGQQVTLRCSPISGHKSVSWYQQVLGQGPQFIFQYYEKEERGRGNFPDRFSARQFPNYSSELNVNALLLGDSALYLCASSSASGLDGYTFGSGTRLTVV.

The chain employs TRBV27 and TRBJ2-1; TRBD1 matches 7 bases. The CDR3 has 14 amino acids. CDR1 and CDR2 (germline): MNHEY, SMNVEV (reference sequence). V dropped 4 bases and J dropped 4; count of bases not matched to a gene: 4. Here the CDR3 reads CASSSTTGYNEQFF. CDR3 sequence (DNA): TGTGCCAGCAGTTCGACGACAGGGTACAATGAGCAGTTCTTC.

This clonotype is a singleton in its sample. This is likely an artifact of a read error, given a far larger clone one base away. The chain uses TRBV20-1 and TRBJ2-1; D unclear. CDR3 size: 11 residues. Germline CDR1 DFQATT, CDR2 SNEGSKA (reference sequence). Between the trimmed V and J ends, which lost 8 bases and 10 bases, there was a span of 15 bases. As DNA, the CDR3 is TGCAGTCCGGACGGATCCTACGAGCAGTTCTTC. It specifies CSPDGSYEQFF.

This clonotype is judged medium-sized. The chain links TRBV6-1 to TRBJ2-1; perhaps TRBD1 as D (6 bases). The CDR3 is made up of 16 amino acids. Germline V lookup: CDR1 MNHNS, CDR2 SASEGT. V lost 6 bases and J lost 0, with 15 bases in between. CDR3 in DNA: TGTGCCAGCAGAGGCCAGGGGTCCGGCTCCTACAATGAGCAGTTCTTC. The encoded protein is CASRGQGSGSYNEQFF.

By sample fraction, this clonotype is medium-sized. V is TRBV5-5 and J is TRBJ2-3, with 10 bases identical to TRBD1. Germline V gene sequence: CDR1 SGHKS, CDR2 YYEKEE (reference sequence). V shed 5 bases, J shed 4 bases, and the junction held 4 bases outside the gene matches. CDR3 length equals 14 residues. The CDR3: CASRSGTGADTQYF. The CDR3 DNA reads as TGTGCCAGCAGGTCCGGGACAGGGGCAGATACGCAGTATTTT.

The chain combines TRBV7-9 with TRBJ2-1; no clear D gene. CDR3 size: 13 residues. In germline, CDR1 is SEHNR, CDR2 FQNEAQ (reference sequence). Deletions cut 4 bases from V and 4 bases from J, with 8 bases between. The DNA of the CDR3 is TGTGCCAGCAGCTCCTCGTCTTACAATGAGCAGTTCTTC. Translating it yields CASSSSSYNEQFF.